The rows below give T cell receptor beta chains drawn from one sample of a study of T cell repertoires in cytomegalovirus infection. In TCRdb, the reads were re-called with MiXCR into one record per CDR3 protein. The data show around 550,000 distinct CDR3 sequences, about 30% seen once. Sequencing input: PBMCs. Every receptor here comes from a human donor in good health (CMV status not recorded). Some clones in this sample may be carry-over from other donors' samples. Both conserved end residues are part of each CDR3. A D gene is named only where the DNA matches it firmly. Size tells how often a clone was seen (once, few, many) or the class of an expanded clone, and some rows leave it out.

CDR3nt: TGCAGTGCCAACGGGGTGACTAGCGCCAGCACAGATACGCAGTATTTT
CDR3aa: CSANGVTSASTDTQYF
j_gene: TRBJ2-3
v_gene: TRBV20-1
d_gene: TRBD2
abundance: .

CDR3nt: TGTGCCATCTCCCGGGGTGGTTCCTACAATGAGCAGTTCTTC
CDR3aa: CAISRGGSYNEQFF
j_gene: TRBJ2-1
v_gene: TRBV11-1
d_gene: .
abundance: few

CDR3nt: TGTGCCAGCAGTTACAGGGCTGGCACAGATACGCAGTATTTT
CDR3aa: CASSYRAGTDTQYF
j_gene: TRBJ2-3
v_gene: TRBV6-6
d_gene: .
abundance: .

CDR3nt: TGTGCCAGCAGCATAACAGGGGGGGAAGCTTTCTTT
CDR3aa: CASSITGGEAFF
j_gene: TRBJ1-1
v_gene: TRBV12-3/TRBV12-4
d_gene: TRBD1
abundance: many

CDR3nt: TGTGCCAGCAGTTTCCGTCCCCCGAACACTGAAGCTTTCTTT
CDR3aa: CASSFRPPNTEAFF
j_gene: TRBJ1-1
v_gene: TRBV12-3/TRBV12-4
d_gene: .
abundance: few

CDR3nt: TGTGCCAGCAGTTTCCACAGGGAGGGGGAGCTGTTTTTT
CDR3aa: CASSFHREGELFF
j_gene: TRBJ2-2
v_gene: TRBV27
d_gene: .
abundance: .

CDR3nt: TGTGCCAGCAGCTTTGCAGATCTTGGCGAGCAGTTCTTC
CDR3aa: CASSFADLGEQFF
j_gene: TRBJ2-1
v_gene: TRBV7-2
d_gene: .
abundance: few

CDR3nt: TGTGCCAGCAGGGAAACAGCGGAAGGGCAAGAGACCCAGTACTTC
CDR3aa: CASRETAEGQETQYF
j_gene: TRBJ2-5
v_gene: TRBV27
d_gene: .
abundance: .

CDR3nt: TGTGCCAGCTCATCTGGTTGGGATCAGCCCCAGCATTTT
CDR3aa: CASSSGWDQPQHF
j_gene: TRBJ1-5
v_gene: TRBV18
d_gene: .
abundance: .

CDR3nt: TGTGCCAGCAGCTTTAGGACAGGGCTGGACACTGAAGCTTTCTTT
CDR3aa: CASSFRTGLDTEAFF
j_gene: TRBJ1-1
v_gene: TRBV11-2
d_gene: TRBD1
abundance: .

CDR3nt: TGTGCCAGCAGTTATAGGAGCAGGGTTCGGGGCACTGAAGCTTTCTTT
CDR3aa: CASSYRSRVRGTEAFF
j_gene: TRBJ1-1
v_gene: TRBV6-1
d_gene: .
abundance: few

CDR3nt: TGTGCCAGCAGTTCCTATAGCGGGAGGCGCACAGATACGCAGTATTTT
CDR3aa: CASSSYSGRRTDTQYF
j_gene: TRBJ2-3
v_gene: TRBV28
d_gene: TRBD2
abundance: few

CDR3nt: TGTGCCAGTAGTATAGTCCCGGAAGCGCGGCAGCCCCAGCATTTT
CDR3aa: CASSIVPEARQPQHF
j_gene: TRBJ1-5
v_gene: TRBV19
d_gene: .
abundance: .

CDR3nt: TGTGCCAGCAGCCAAGAGGTAGGGACTGAAGCTTTCTTT
CDR3aa: CASSQEVGTEAFF
j_gene: TRBJ1-1
v_gene: TRBV14
d_gene: .
abundance: few

CDR3nt: TGTGCCAGCAGCCCATCTAGCATTAACACCGGGGAGCTGTTTTTT
CDR3aa: CASSPSSINTGELFF
j_gene: TRBJ2-2
v_gene: TRBV7-4
d_gene: .
abundance: once

CDR3nt: TGTGCCAGCAGCTTGGCCCCGGGGCCCGCCTTACAAGAGACCCAGTACTTC
CDR3aa: CASSLAPGPALQETQYF
j_gene: TRBJ2-5
v_gene: TRBV7-8
d_gene: .
abundance: many

CDR3nt: TGTGCCAGCAGTTTGATCCGGTGGGGACAAATTCCCAATGAGCAGTTCTTC
CDR3aa: CASSLIRWGQIPNEQFF
j_gene: TRBJ2-1
v_gene: TRBV28
d_gene: .
abundance: few

CDR3nt: TGTGCCAGCAGCCAGATCGCTCTAGCGGACACCGGGGAGCTGTTTTTT
CDR3aa: CASSQIALADTGELFF
j_gene: TRBJ2-2
v_gene: TRBV14
d_gene: TRBD2
abundance: .

CDR3nt: TGTGCCAGCAGCCAGTGGACGGCCTATGGCTACACCTTC
CDR3aa: CASSQWTAYGYTF
j_gene: TRBJ1-2
v_gene: TRBV14
d_gene: .
abundance: .

CDR3nt: TGTGCCAGCAGTCCGTCAGGGCGTGAAAAACTGTTTTTT
CDR3aa: CASSPSGREKLFF
j_gene: TRBJ1-4
v_gene: TRBV6-5
d_gene: .
abundance: .

CDR3nt: TGTGCCAGCAGCTTATGGACTAGCGGGAGGGCTAGCACAGATACGCAGTATTTT
CDR3aa: CASSLWTSGRASTDTQYF
j_gene: TRBJ2-3
v_gene: TRBV7-2
d_gene: TRBD2
abundance: .

CDR3nt: TGTGCCTGGACCGGGACAGGGGGCACTAATGAAAAACTGTTTTTT
CDR3aa: CAWTGTGGTNEKLFF
j_gene: TRBJ1-4
v_gene: TRBV30
d_gene: TRBD1
abundance: few

CDR3nt: TGCGCCAGCAGTCAATCCGATGGACAGGCCTGCACTGAAGCTTTCTTT
CDR3aa: CASSQSDGQACTEAFF
j_gene: TRBJ1-1
v_gene: TRBV23-1
d_gene: TRBD1
abundance: few

CDR3nt: TGTGCCAGCTGGGACAGGGGTCGCGGCTATGGCTACACCTTC
CDR3aa: CASWDRGRGYGYTF
j_gene: TRBJ1-2
v_gene: TRBV12-3/TRBV12-4
d_gene: TRBD1
abundance: few

CDR3nt: TGTGCCACCAGTGACCCCTTCCGGGACCCAATCAATGAGCAGTTCTTC
CDR3aa: CATSDPFRDPINEQFF
j_gene: TRBJ2-1
v_gene: TRBV24-1
d_gene: .
abundance: .

CDR3nt: TGTGCCAGTAGTATTGAGTCCCCGTCGGGAGGCTACACCTTC
CDR3aa: CASSIESPSGGYTF
j_gene: TRBJ1-2
v_gene: TRBV19
d_gene: .
abundance: many

CDR3nt: TGTGCCAGCAGCCAGATAGCGGGAGGCACAGATACGCAGTATTTT
CDR3aa: CASSQIAGGTDTQYF
j_gene: TRBJ2-3
v_gene: TRBV6-5
d_gene: TRBD2
abundance: few

CDR3nt: TGTGCCAGCAGCCGGGACACGGATAGCACAGATACGCAGTATTTT
CDR3aa: CASSRDTDSTDTQYF
j_gene: TRBJ2-3
v_gene: TRBV6-5
d_gene: .
abundance: many

CDR3nt: TGTGCCAGCAGCCCGGGGAGACAATGGCGTGGGGATGAGCAGTTCTTC
CDR3aa: CASSPGRQWRGDEQFF
j_gene: TRBJ2-1
v_gene: TRBV11-3
d_gene: .
abundance: .

CDR3nt: TGCGCCAGCAGCCAAGACCCCCTATTGAACTATGGCTACACCTTC
CDR3aa: CASSQDPLLNYGYTF
j_gene: TRBJ1-2
v_gene: TRBV4-1
d_gene: .
abundance: .

CDR3nt: TGTGCCAGCACTTATGCTGGGGGTTCTAATGAAAAACTGTTTTTT
CDR3aa: CASTYAGGSNEKLFF
j_gene: TRBJ1-4
v_gene: TRBV6-1
d_gene: .
abundance: few

CDR3nt: TGTGCCAGCAGCTTACCCGATCCTGGGACTAGCGGGGGGTTTGGGGCCTACGAGCAGTACTTC
CDR3aa: CASSLPDPGTSGGFGAYEQYF
j_gene: TRBJ2-7
v_gene: TRBV7-2
d_gene: TRBD2
abundance: many

CDR3nt: TGTGCCAGCAGCTTAGATGTGGGGAGCTCCTACAATGAGCAGTTCTTC
CDR3aa: CASSLDVGSSYNEQFF
j_gene: TRBJ2-1
v_gene: TRBV7-2
d_gene: .
abundance: many

CDR3nt: TGTGCTAGCAGCTTAGCGTTACCGGGACAGGGGATTGAGCAGTTCTTC
CDR3aa: CASSLALPGQGIEQFF
j_gene: TRBJ2-1
v_gene: TRBV7-7
d_gene: TRBD1
abundance: many

CDR3nt: TGTGCCAGTAGTGATTGGCGTTTCGACAATCAGCCCCAGCATTTT
CDR3aa: CASSDWRFDNQPQHF
j_gene: TRBJ1-5
v_gene: TRBV19
d_gene: .
abundance: once

CDR3nt: TGTGCCAGTAGTATTGAACAGGGGGCCGGGCAGCCCCAGCATTTT
CDR3aa: CASSIEQGAGQPQHF
j_gene: TRBJ1-5
v_gene: TRBV19
d_gene: TRBD1
abundance: few

CDR3nt: TGTGCCAGCAGCTTAAGTGGCAGACGGAAGGACCCGACCTACGAGCAGTACTTC
CDR3aa: CASSLSGRRKDPTYEQYF
j_gene: TRBJ2-7
v_gene: TRBV11-2
d_gene: .
abundance: .

CDR3nt: TGTGCCAGCAGTTTATCAGAGGGGGGCACTGAAGCTTTCTTT
CDR3aa: CASSLSEGGTEAFF
j_gene: TRBJ1-1
v_gene: TRBV27
d_gene: .
abundance: .

CDR3nt: TGCAGTGCAAACCCGGGACATTCCGAACTTAACTATGGCTACACCTTC
CDR3aa: CSANPGHSELNYGYTF
j_gene: TRBJ1-2
v_gene: TRBV20-1
d_gene: .
abundance: .

CDR3nt: TGTGCCAGCAGCTCTACCAGGGGGGGATTGGGTTCACCCCTCCACTTT
CDR3aa: CASSSTRGGLGSPLHF
j_gene: TRBJ1-6
v_gene: TRBV7-6
d_gene: TRBD1
abundance: .

CDR3nt: TGTGCCAGCAGTTACTCATACAGGGCAGACAATCAGCCCCAGCATTTT
CDR3aa: CASSYSYRADNQPQHF
j_gene: TRBJ1-5
v_gene: TRBV6-5
d_gene: .
abundance: .

CDR3nt: TGTGCCAGCAGCGTGGGACAGGGGGCAAGAAACGAGCAGTACTTC
CDR3aa: CASSVGQGARNEQYF
j_gene: TRBJ2-7
v_gene: TRBV7-2
d_gene: TRBD1
abundance: few

CDR3nt: TGTGCCAGCAGTTACCCCGGACTAGCACTACAAGCAGATACGCAGTATTTT
CDR3aa: CASSYPGLALQADTQYF
j_gene: TRBJ2-3
v_gene: TRBV6-2/TRBV6-3
d_gene: TRBD2
abundance: few

CDR3nt: TGTGCCAGCAGCCCGGGACAGGGGTACTCTGGGGCCAACGTCCTGACTTTC
CDR3aa: CASSPGQGYSGANVLTF
j_gene: TRBJ2-6
v_gene: TRBV6-2/TRBV6-3
d_gene: TRBD1
abundance: many

CDR3nt: TGCAGTGCTAGATCCCACACTAGCTATACGCAGTATTTT
CDR3aa: CSARSHTSYTQYF
j_gene: TRBJ2-3
v_gene: TRBV20-1
d_gene: .
abundance: few

CDR3nt: TGTGCCAGCAGCTTAAGAGGGGTAGAGGGACTAGCGGGAGGTCCTACCTACAATGAGCAGTTCTTC
CDR3aa: CASSLRGVEGLAGGPTYNEQFF
j_gene: TRBJ2-1
v_gene: TRBV7-3
d_gene: TRBD2
abundance: many

CDR3nt: TGCGCCAGCAGCTCCCTCCGGGACAGACTCAATGAGCAGTTCTTC
CDR3aa: CASSSLRDRLNEQFF
j_gene: TRBJ2-1
v_gene: TRBV4-1
d_gene: TRBD1
abundance: .

CDR3nt: TGTGCCAGCACGTATCTTCAAGAGACCCAGTACTTC
CDR3aa: CASTYLQETQYF
j_gene: TRBJ2-5
v_gene: TRBV12-3/TRBV12-4
d_gene: .
abundance: few

CDR3nt: TGTGCCAGCAGCCCGTTGACTAGCGGGAGGGGAAATGAGCAGTTCTTC
CDR3aa: CASSPLTSGRGNEQFF
j_gene: TRBJ2-1
v_gene: TRBV11-3
d_gene: TRBD2
abundance: .

CDR3nt: TGCAGTGCTAGGGCGCAGGGCTCGATAGGGGAGCTGTTTTTT
CDR3aa: CSARAQGSIGELFF
j_gene: TRBJ2-2
v_gene: TRBV20-1
d_gene: .
abundance: once

CDR3nt: TGTGCCAGCAGCTCAAAAAGTACGACAGGGAACACTGAAGCTTTCTTT
CDR3aa: CASSSKSTTGNTEAFF
j_gene: TRBJ1-1
v_gene: TRBV7-2
d_gene: .
abundance: many

CDR3nt: TGCGCCAGCGGTGGACAGGCTCTGAATCAGCCCCAGCATTTT
CDR3aa: CASGGQALNQPQHF
j_gene: TRBJ1-5
v_gene: TRBV10-2
d_gene: TRBD1
abundance: .

CDR3nt: TGTGCCAGCAGTTACGGAGGGGGGCAGGGCTGGGAGACCCAGTACTTC
CDR3aa: CASSYGGGQGWETQYF
j_gene: TRBJ2-5
v_gene: TRBV6-2/TRBV6-3
d_gene: .
abundance: few

CDR3nt: TGTGCCAGCAGCTTACTAGCGGGAGACGGGGAGCTGTTTTTT
CDR3aa: CASSLLAGDGELFF
j_gene: TRBJ2-2
v_gene: TRBV7-8
d_gene: TRBD2
abundance: few